A selection of T cell receptor beta chains follows, all from one sample in a study of cytomegalovirus exposure and HLA in healthy donors. TCRdb keeps only in-frame clones here, not all; method: immunoSEQ multiplex PCR. The sample includes fewer than 200,000 clones, less than 85% of them seen just once. Sequenced input: PBMCs. The receptors here all came from a man aged 18 to 35 in good health and CMV-seropositive. Both conserved end residues are trimmed from each CDR3. The order of the fields is J gene, V gene, CDR3 protein.

TRBJ2-5 TRBV7-2 ASSSWGGALETQY
TRBJ2-1 TRBV19 ASNVTGCPGNEQF
TRBJ1-4 TRBV21-1 ASSTRGQSSDKLF
TRBJ2-3 TRBV6-6 ASNKQGALADTQY
TRBJ2-2 TRBV30 AWRRGNTGELF
TRBJ2-4 TRBV2 ASSESSGDGNIQY
TRBJ1-5 TRBV2 ASSPSYGNQPQH
TRBJ1-4 TRBV10-3 ASTASGQKLF
TRBJ1-1 TRBV23-1 ASSLKRGSSTEAF
TRBJ1-2 TRBV7-9 ASSLGGEGYGYT
TRBJ1-1 TRBV19 ASSRQGGGTEAF
TRBJ2-7 TRBV29-1 SGLRDSEQY
TRBJ2-3 TRBV6-5 ASNLAGITDTQY